This T cell receptor beta chain originates from a study of T cell responses to AZD1222 COVID-19 vaccine. Points from the study as a whole: The study found Spike-specific TCR breadth and depth rose after two AZD1222 doses. Clonal diversity was possibly underestimated, and the donors were mostly white British, with more females. Repertoires were sampled only after the peak T cell response.

This CDR3 comprises 13 residues. In germline, CDR1 is LNHDA, CDR2 SQIVND (reference sequence). V lost 4 bases and J lost 7, with 13 bases in between. With respect to this clone: The antigen is not known.

TCRdb's table, derived via immunoSEQ multiplex PCR, lists solely in-frame clones and lacks some. The sample gives 90,000 to 150,000 clones, 85% to 90% of which show up once; 3.5% is in the top ten. The sequences come from peripheral blood, collected 28 days after the second AZD1222 dose. The sequence was collected from an adult who received the AZD1222 COVID-19 vaccine. The J gene is TRBJ1-1, the V gene TRBV19, with a weak D call TRBD1 (6 bases). Here the CDR3 DNA reads TGTGCCAGTAGTACACGAGGGGGGATTGAAGCTTTCTTT. Its protein is CASSTRGGIEAFF.